The 2 T cell receptor beta chains below were found in one sample sequenced in a study of T-cell reconstitution after alpha-beta-depleted transplantation in children. TCRbeta library preparation incorporated unique molecular identifiers. TCRdb passed the PCR reads through MiXCR, listing each CDR3 protein once. The table shows about 480,000 distinct CDR3 sequences, with about 12% occurring only once. Sequenced here: PBMCs from the stem cell graft donor, sampled from the stem cell graft. These receptors were obtained from a human donor who donated a stem cell graft to a child with combined immunodeficiency.

The chain links TRBV4-3 to TRBJ2-2; perhaps TRBD1 as D (5 bases). Germline V gene sequence: CDR1 LGHNA, CDR2 YSLEER. Trimming pared 2 bases from V and 5 bases from J, leaving 15 bases between. The CDR3 runs to 16 residues. CDR3 DNA sequence: TGCGCCAGCAGCCAAAGGACAAACCAACGAACCGGGGAGCTGTTTTTT. This sequence encodes CASSQRTNQRTGELFF.

The CDR3 here is CASNTRDGSYEQYF. In nucleotides, the CDR3 is TGTGCCAGCAACACTCGGGACGGTTCCTACGAGCAGTACTTC. This chain uses TRBV7-2 with TRBJ2-7; tentatively, D is TRBD1 or TRBD2 (5 bases each). The CDR3 is made up of 14 amino acids. Trimming took off 7 bases at V and 1 base at J, with 14 bases between the two ends. Germline V lookup: CDR1 SGHTA, CDR2 FQGNSA.